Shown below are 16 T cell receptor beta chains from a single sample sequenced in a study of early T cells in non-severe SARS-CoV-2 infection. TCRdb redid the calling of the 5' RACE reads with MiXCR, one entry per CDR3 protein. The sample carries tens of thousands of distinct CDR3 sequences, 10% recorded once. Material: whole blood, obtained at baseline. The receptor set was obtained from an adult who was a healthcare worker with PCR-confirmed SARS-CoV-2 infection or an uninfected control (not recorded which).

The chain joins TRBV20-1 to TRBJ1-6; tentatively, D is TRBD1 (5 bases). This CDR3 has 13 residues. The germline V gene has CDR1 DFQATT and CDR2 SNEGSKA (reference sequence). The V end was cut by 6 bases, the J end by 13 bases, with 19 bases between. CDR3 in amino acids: CSAPTAAEGPLHF. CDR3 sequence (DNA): TGCAGTGCGCCGACTGCTGCGGAGGGGCCCCTCCACTTT.

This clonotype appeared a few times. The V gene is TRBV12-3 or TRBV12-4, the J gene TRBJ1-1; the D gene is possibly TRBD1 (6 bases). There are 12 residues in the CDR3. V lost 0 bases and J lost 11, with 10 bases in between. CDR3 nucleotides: TGTGCCAGCAGTTTAGCAAGGGGGTTCGCTTTCTTT. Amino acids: CASSLARGFAFF.

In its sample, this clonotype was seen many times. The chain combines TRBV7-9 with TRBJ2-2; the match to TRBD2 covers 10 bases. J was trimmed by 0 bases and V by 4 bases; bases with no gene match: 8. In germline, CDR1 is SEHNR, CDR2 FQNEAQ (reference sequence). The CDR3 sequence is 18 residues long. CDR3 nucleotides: TGTGCCAGCAGCTCTATACCCGGACTAGCGGCGAACACCGGGGAGCTGTTTTTT. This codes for CASSSIPGLAANTGELFF.

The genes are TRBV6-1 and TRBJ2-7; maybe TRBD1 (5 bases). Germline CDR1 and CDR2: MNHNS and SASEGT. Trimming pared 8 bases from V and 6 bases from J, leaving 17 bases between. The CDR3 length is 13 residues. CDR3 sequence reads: CASHDLTQGEQYF. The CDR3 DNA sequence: TGTGCCAGCCACGACTTAACTCAGGGCGAGCAGTACTTC.

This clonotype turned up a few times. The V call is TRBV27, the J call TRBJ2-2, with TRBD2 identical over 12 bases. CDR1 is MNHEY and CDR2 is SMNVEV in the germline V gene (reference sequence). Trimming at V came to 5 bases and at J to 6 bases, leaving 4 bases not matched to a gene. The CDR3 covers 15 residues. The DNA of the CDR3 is TGTGCCAGCAGTCCCCTAGCGGGAGGGGCCGGGGAGCTGTTTTTT. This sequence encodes CASSPLAGGAGELFF.

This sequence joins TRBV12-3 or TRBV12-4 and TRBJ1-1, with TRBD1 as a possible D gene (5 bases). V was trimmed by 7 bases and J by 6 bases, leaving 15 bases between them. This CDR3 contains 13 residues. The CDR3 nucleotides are TGTGCCAGCAAAGGGGAGGGACCCCCTGAAGCTTTCTTT. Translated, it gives CASKGEGPPEAFF.

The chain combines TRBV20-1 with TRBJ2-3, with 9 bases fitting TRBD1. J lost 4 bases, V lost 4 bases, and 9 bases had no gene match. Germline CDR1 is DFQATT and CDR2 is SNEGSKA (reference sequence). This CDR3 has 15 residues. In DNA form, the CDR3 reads TGCAGTGCTACCCCACTGGACAGGGGCGCAGATACGCAGTATTTT. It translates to CSATPLDRGADTQYF.

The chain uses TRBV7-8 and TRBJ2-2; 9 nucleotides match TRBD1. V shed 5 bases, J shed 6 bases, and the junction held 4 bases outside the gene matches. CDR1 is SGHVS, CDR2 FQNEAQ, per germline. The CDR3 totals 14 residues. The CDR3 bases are TGTGCCAGCAGCCCCACAGGGGGCCCCGGGGAGCTGTTTTTT. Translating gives CASSPTGGPGELFF. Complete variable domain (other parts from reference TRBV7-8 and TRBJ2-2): GAGVSQSPRYKVAKRGQDVALRCDPISGHVSLFWYQQALGQGPEFLTYFQNEAQLDKSGLPSDRFFAERPEGSVSTLKIQRTQQEDSAVYLCASSPTGGPGELFFGEGSRLTVL.

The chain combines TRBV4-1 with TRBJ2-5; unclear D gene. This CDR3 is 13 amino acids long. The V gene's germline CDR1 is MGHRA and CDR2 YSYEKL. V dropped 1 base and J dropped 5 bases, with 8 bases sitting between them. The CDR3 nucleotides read TGCGCCAGCAGCCAAGGGGTAGTGGAGACCCAGTACTTC. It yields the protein CASSQGVVETQYF.

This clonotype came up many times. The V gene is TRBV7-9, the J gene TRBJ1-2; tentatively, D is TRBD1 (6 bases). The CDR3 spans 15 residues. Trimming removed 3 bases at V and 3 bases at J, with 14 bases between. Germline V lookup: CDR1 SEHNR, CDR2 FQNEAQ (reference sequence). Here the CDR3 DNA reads TGTGCCAGCAGCTTGGGGGGGCGCTTTGACTATGGCTACACCTTC. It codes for CASSLGGRFDYGYTF.

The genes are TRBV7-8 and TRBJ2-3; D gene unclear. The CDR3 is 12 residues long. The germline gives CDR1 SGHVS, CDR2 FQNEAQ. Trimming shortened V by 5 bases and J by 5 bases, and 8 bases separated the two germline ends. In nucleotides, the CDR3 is TGTGCCAGCAGCCTCGCAGTAGATACGCAGTATTTT. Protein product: CASSLAVDTQYF.

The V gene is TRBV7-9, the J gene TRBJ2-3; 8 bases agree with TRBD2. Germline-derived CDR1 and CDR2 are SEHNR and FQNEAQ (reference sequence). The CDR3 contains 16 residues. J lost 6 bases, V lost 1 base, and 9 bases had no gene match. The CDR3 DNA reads TGTGCCAGCAGCTTAGGGGCCGGGAGGGTATCCGATACGCAGTATTTT. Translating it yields CASSLGAGRVSDTQYF.

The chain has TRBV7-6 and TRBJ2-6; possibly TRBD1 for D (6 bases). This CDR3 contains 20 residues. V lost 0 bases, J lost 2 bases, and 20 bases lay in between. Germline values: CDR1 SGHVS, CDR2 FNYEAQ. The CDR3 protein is CASSLADRPQRTAGANVLTF. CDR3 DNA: TGTGCCAGCAGCTTAGCCGACCGACCCCAAAGGACAGCTGGGGCCAACGTCCTGACTTTC. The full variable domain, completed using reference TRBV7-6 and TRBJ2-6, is GAGVSQSPRYKVTKRGQDVALRCDPISGHVSLYWYRQALGQGPEFLTYFNYEAQQDKSGLPNDRFSAERPEGSISTLTIQRTEQRDSAMYRCASSLADRPQRTAGANVLTFGAGSRLTVL.

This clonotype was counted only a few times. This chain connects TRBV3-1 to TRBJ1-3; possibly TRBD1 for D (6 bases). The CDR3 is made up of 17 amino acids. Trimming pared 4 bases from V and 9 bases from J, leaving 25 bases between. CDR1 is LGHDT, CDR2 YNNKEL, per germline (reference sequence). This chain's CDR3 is CASSRPIAGHGAVTIYF. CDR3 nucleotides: TGTGCCAGCAGCCGCCCAATTGCGGGACACGGGGCGGTCACCATATATTTT.

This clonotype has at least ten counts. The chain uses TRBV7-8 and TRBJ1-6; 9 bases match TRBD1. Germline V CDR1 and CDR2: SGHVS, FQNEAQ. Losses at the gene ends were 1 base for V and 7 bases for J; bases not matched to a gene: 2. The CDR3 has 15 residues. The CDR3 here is CASSLVGQGNSPLHF. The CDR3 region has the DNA TGTGCCAGCAGCTTAGTTGGACAGGGGAATTCACCCCTCCACTTT.

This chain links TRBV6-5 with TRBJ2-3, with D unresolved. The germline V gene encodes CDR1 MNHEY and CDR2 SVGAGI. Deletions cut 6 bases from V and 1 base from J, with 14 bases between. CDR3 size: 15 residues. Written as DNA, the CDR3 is TGTGCCAGCAGGAAGCTTCTCGCGGGCACAGATACGCAGTATTTT. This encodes CASRKLLAGTDTQYF.